This TCR beta chain was sequenced during a study of cytomegalovirus exposure and HLA in healthy donors (dated by TCRdb to the late 2010s). A note on the overall study: An earlier analysis of approximately 640 of the donors reported approximately 300 Gb of sequence data and roughly 100 million unique TCR beta sequences from about 179 million T cells. An early release that covered fewer than 800 HLA-typed donors contained around 300 gigabases of sequencing data and 70 million to 100 million unique TCR sequences. Among the roughly 390 genotyped donors, around 81% belonged to the genetic ancestry cluster associated with self-reported Caucasian donors. The study aimed to test whether cataloging public T cell receptors could reveal signatures of past pathogen exposure. The study used immunosequencing to profile the T cell repertoires of hundreds of subjects and linked those repertoires to cytomegalovirus serostatus. A separate validation cohort of over a hundred different subjects was used in addition to the approximately 670-subject first cohort. The study combined high-throughput TCR immunosequencing, statistical association of individual TCRs with disease status, and machine learning to predict cytomegalovirus infection status. A later analysis re-examined previously published TCR beta repertoires from just over 650 donors and added high-resolution HLA genotyping to investigate patterns of TCR occurrence. Rather than drawing on any new phenotypic data, the later analysis identified candidate immune exposures from TCR beta sequences and the way those sequences occurred across donors. An earlier analysis of a few hundred of the donors applied high-throughput TCR beta sequencing to assess whether each TCR beta V gene segment acted as functional or pseudogenic. Donor age, sex, ethnicity and CMV serostatus were compiled together with the repertoire data. Genome-wide SNP genotypes for about three fifths of the roughly 670 donors were used in a later genetic analysis, which treated that subset as a discovery cohort. All discovery cohort repertoires had been generated using a single sequencing platform. Both class I and class II loci were covered by HLA typing, at four-digit resolution. The number of donors typed differed by locus, with 629-630 for A, B, C, DRB1 and DQB1, 522 for DQA1, 600 to 610 for DPA1, and roughly 450 for DPB1. Four or five DR-DQ haplotypes were treated as single units for association and clustering because of strong linkage in the cohort. Among roughly 370 genotyped donors of the cohort, an average of roughly 240,000 unique TCR beta nucleotide sequences were sequenced per donor, roughly 18% of them non-productive. The research as a whole found: The classifier was reported to diagnose cytomegalovirus status with high specificity and sensitivity in both the original cohort and the validation cohort. Specific HLA alleles were associated with 15,000 to 20,000 TCR beta sequences at a false discovery rate of 0.05 in a later analysis. In a later analysis, several top co-occurrence clusters were reported to appear linked to parvovirus B19, influenza, CMV and Epstein-Barr virus. About 17 rarely observed V segments, including chromosome 9 orphons, were excluded from the earlier analysis of several hundred of the donors because counts were too low. In the study, approximately 160 TCR beta chains were listed as associated with cytomegalovirus. Correlated functional status among segregating V segments might reflect linkage disequilibrium, but an unknown experimental factor could not be ruled out. Across donors, most TCR sequences were observed very rarely, whereas some public TCRs were present in many individuals. A few of the identified cytomegalovirus-associated TCR beta chains were confirmed in vitro to be specific for cytomegalovirus antigens. In a later genetic analysis, a missense DCLRE1C variant was associated with V-gene and J-gene trimming of TCR beta chains, and the association was replicated in an independent cohort. A further reported finding was that TCR beta sequences accurately predicted the HLA-A and HLA-B alleles for most subjects in the first cohort. A cluster of highly shared sequence variants was judged likely to be a technical artifact of the sequencing pipeline. The 87-base-pair reads could not distinguish some IMGT-functional V segments, including TRBV6-2 and TRBV6-3, so those segments were excluded. Assigning TCR associations to individual alleles was difficult when HLA alleles, especially DR and DQ, strongly co-occurred. The cohort was sequenced for TCR beta chains only, and without alpha or paired-chain data the features that could be detected were limited. An earlier analysis of around 500 of the donors showed that most TCR beta V segments appeared in productive rearrangements either about 87% or about 30% of the time, which broadly matched IMGT annotations. Sequencing depth was assumed to be roughly uniform across donors in the presence/absence analyses, though that assumption may not hold. In a later genetic analysis, fewer N-insertions in productive TCRs were reported among donors in an Asian-associated ancestry cluster than the roughly 700-donor mean. Most CMV-associated TCR beta chains appeared to be HLA-restricted in a later analysis, and the HLA associations seemed to be driven largely by CMV exposure. Immune exposure information for the cohort was limited to CMV serostatus. According to a later analysis, TCR association rates differed among HLA loci, with DRB1 alleles showing the most associated TCRs and HLA-C alleles showing the fewest. HLA typing was unavailable for some donors at each locus, so association tests used only the typed subset. In a later analysis, HLA-associated TCR beta chains were found to be more clonally expanded and to have lower generation probabilities than equally common non-associated chains. According to the authors, the approach could potentially be generalized to other disease states and immunological phenotypes.

The cohort was made up of approximately 670 healthy bone marrow donors. At the time of sampling, every cohort member was nominally healthy, though immune exposures that went unrecorded were likely present. The donor was CMV seropositive and was included in the group of 250 to 300 seropositive cohort members. Every donor gave a peripheral blood sample, and the peripheral blood mononuclear cells from that sample were used for TCR beta sequencing. The Qiagen DNeasy Blood Extraction Kit was used to extract genomic DNA from the blood cell samples. In regard to this clone: This clone's antigen is unknown. Base qualities are not recorded, but no much larger clone differs from it by a single base.

The protocol used for the library was the immunoSEQ multiplex PCR assay. The multiplex PCR relied on a mix of 60 forward primers for TCR Vbeta segments and 13 reverse primers for TCR Jbeta segments. The CDR3 region of rearranged TCR beta genes was amplified from genomic DNA with a multiplex PCR assay. On the Illumina HiSeq System, the amplified TCR beta libraries were sequenced as 87-base-pair reads. Per the authors' processing: A later analysis counted around 72 million unique TCR beta chains across the 650 to 800 repertoires, and roughly 11 million of these chains were shared by at least two donors. Raw reads were error-corrected and collapsed into unique sequences by a nearest-neighbor algorithm in which closely related sequences were merged to remove PCR and sequencing errors. Alignment of CDR3 sequences to IMGT reference sequences was used to assign V, D and J gene segments. For a sequence to be retained, at least a six-nucleotide match to both a V gene segment and a J gene segment was required. Rearrangements were classified as productive when the CDR3 lacked stop codons and remained in frame with V and J, and all other rearrangements were classified as non-productive. CDR3 was defined by IMGT convention, running from the second conserved V-encoded cysteine to the conserved J-encoded phenylalanine. The earlier analysis of 587 of the donors excluded sequences that lacked an unambiguous match to a single V gene segment. In an earlier analysis of a few hundred of the donors, V segments were called functional above 56.7% productive rearrangements and were called segregating when the between-donor standard deviation exceeded 5%. A statistical classification framework was developed to diagnose cytomegalovirus status using the catalog of TCR beta chain sequences. In a later analysis, V and J genes were assigned by comparing TCR nucleotide sequences against IMGT/GENE-DB human TR gene sequences. In a later analysis, CDR3 sequences and most-parsimonious VDJ recombination scenarios were assigned using the TCRdist pipeline. In a later analysis, every TCR beta chain was defined by the combination of its CDR3 amino acid sequence and its V-gene family, and reads without a unique V-gene family were dropped. A later analysis removed over 500 highly shared, low-generation-probability nucleotide sequences to deal with suspected cross-contamination and a sequencing artifact. A later analysis calculated a clonal expansion index for each public chain from normalized within-repertoire ranks of inferred template counts. A later analysis computed generation probabilities with a VDJ recombination model fitted to out-of-frame rearrangements, and checked the results against IGoR. In a later analysis, hypergeometric tests were used to score TCR-TCR, TCR-HLA and TCR-CMV co-occurrence, with a repertoire-size bias correction applied to TCR pairs. In a later analysis, false discovery rates were estimated by permuting HLA or CMV assignments 20 times. In a later analysis, co-occurring TCRs were grouped using DBSCAN, with TCRdist sequence similarity added in when clustering inside HLA-allele-positive subsets. Co-occurrence clustering excluded repertoires with fewer than 30,000 or more than 120,000 public chains, plus five with anomalous nucleotide sharing. Sourced from immuneACCESS, this table was stored by TCRdb with only in-frame sequences that have V and J called. A share of the clones is absent; for the studies checked, an unresolved V gene accounts for under half, and the remainder has no known explanation. For V, J and clone size, that table is used; D and trimming come from the DNA. Present in this sample are some 110,000 clones, around three quarters of which were seen just once. About 3% of the sample goes to the ten largest clones.

The CDR3 numbers 15 residues from cysteine through phenylalanine. Solely the CDR3 DNA is kept, with 45 bases framed from the first base. Via the germline V gene, CDR1 is SGHTA and CDR2 FQGTGA. From V the trimming removes 7 bases and from J it removes 4 bases, while the gene matches leave 10 bases of the junction unaccounted for. The V and J genes are TRBV7-3 and TRBJ2-3, with 8 middle bases fitting TRBD2. This clonotype was obtained from a woman between 18 and 29 years old in good health and CMV-seropositive. The specimen was PBMCs. The DNA sequence follows: TGTGCCAGCACCGAAGGGCTAGCGGGTCCAGATACGCAGTATTTT. Its coded protein is CASTEGLAGPDTQYF.